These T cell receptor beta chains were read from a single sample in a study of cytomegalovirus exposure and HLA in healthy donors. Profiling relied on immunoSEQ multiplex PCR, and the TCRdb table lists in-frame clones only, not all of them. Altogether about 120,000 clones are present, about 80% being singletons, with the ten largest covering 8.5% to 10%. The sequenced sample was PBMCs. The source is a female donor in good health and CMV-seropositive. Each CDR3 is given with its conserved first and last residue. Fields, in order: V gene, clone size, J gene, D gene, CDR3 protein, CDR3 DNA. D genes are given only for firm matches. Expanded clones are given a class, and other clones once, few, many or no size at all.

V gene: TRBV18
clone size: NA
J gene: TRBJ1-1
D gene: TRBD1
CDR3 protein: CASSPGTVYMNTEAFF
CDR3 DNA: TGTGCCAGCTCACCCGGGACAGTTTACATGAACACTGAAGCTTTCTTT

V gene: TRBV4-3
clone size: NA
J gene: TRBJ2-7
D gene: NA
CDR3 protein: CASSQDPGLSYEQYF
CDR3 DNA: TGCGCCAGCAGCCAAGATCCCGGACTCAGCTACGAGCAGTACTTC

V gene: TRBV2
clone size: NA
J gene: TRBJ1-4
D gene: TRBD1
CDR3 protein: CASFKGQGTNEKLFF
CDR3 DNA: TGTGCCAGCTTCAAGGGACAGGGCACTAATGAAAAACTGTTTTTT

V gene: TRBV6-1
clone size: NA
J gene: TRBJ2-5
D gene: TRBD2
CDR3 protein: CASSEASGGQETQYF
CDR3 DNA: TGTGCCAGCAGTGAAGCTAGCGGGGGCCAAGAGACCCAGTACTTC

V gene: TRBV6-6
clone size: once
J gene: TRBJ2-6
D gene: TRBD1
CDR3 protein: CASSYQTGTGANVLTF
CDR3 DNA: TGTGCCAGCAGTTACCAGACAGGGACTGGGGCCAACGTCCTGACTTTC

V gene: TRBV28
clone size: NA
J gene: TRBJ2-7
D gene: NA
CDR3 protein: CASSPLGAGDNHEQYF
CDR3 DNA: TGTGCCAGCAGCCCCCTGGGGGCAGGGGATAACCACGAGCAGTACTTC

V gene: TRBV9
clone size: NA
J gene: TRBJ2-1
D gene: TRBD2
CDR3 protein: CASDGLEGNEQFF
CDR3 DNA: TGTGCCAGCGACGGACTAGAAGGGAATGAGCAGTTCTTC

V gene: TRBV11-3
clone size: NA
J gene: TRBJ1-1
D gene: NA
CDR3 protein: CASTTQPEGGTEAFF
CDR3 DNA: TGTGCCAGCACCACACAACCAGAGGGTGGCACTGAAGCTTTCTTT

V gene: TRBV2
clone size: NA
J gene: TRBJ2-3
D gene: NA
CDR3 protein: CASSATRFTDTQYF
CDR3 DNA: TGTGCCAGCAGTGCAACTAGATTCACAGATACGCAGTATTTT

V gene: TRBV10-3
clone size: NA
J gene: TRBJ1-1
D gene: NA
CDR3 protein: CAISAQGTEAFF
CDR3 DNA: TGTGCCATCAGTGCGCAGGGAACTGAAGCTTTCTTT

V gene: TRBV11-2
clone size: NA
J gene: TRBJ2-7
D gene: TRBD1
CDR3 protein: CASSLDPGTGERQYF
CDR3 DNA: TGTGCCAGCAGCTTAGATCCAGGGACAGGGGAACGGCAGTACTTC

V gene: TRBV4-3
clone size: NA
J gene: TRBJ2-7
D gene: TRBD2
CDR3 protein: CASSQSVLAGRFPYEQYF
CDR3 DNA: TGCGCCAGCAGCCAATCTGTTCTAGCGGGACGCTTCCCTTACGAGCAGTACTTC

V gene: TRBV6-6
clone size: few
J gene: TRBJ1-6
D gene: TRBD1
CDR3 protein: CASSYSRTGDSPLHF
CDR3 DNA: TGTGCCAGCAGTTACTCCAGGACAGGGGATTCACCCCTCCACTTT

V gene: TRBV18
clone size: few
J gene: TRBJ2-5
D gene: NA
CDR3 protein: CASSPRQETQYF
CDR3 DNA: TGTGCCAGCTCACCCCGGCAAGAGACCCAGTACTTC

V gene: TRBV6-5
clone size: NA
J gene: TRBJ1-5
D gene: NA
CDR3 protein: CASSQGRGQPQHF
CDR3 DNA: TGTGCCAGCAGCCAGGGAAGGGGTCAGCCCCAGCATTTT

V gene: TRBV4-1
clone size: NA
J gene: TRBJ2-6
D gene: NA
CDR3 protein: CASSRQPQDSSGTGANVLTF
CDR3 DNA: TGCGCCAGCAGCCGCCAGCCTCAGGACAGCTCTGGGACTGGGGCCAACGTCCTGACTTTC

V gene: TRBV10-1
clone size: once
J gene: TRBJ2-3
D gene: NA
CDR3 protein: CASEQEGTDTQYF
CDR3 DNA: TGCGCCAGCGAACAGGAGGGGACAGATACGCAGTATTTT

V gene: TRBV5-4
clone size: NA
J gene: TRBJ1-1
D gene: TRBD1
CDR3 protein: CASSLGTGGTEAFF
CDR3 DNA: TGTGCCAGCAGCTTGGGGACAGGAGGGACTGAAGCTTTCTTT

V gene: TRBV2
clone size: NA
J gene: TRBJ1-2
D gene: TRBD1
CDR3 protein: CASGWDRGQVQDGYTF
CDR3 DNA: TGTGCCAGCGGGTGGGACAGGGGGCAAGTTCAGGATGGCTACACCTTC

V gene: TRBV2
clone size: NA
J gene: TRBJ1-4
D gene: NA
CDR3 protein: CASKWGRSNEKLFF
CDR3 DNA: TGTGCCAGCAAATGGGGCCGAAGTAATGAAAAACTGTTTTTT

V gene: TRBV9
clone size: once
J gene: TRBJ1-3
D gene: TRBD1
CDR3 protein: CASSVATGEGGNTIYF
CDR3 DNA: TGTGCCAGCAGCGTAGCTACAGGGGAAGGTGGAAACACCATATATTTT

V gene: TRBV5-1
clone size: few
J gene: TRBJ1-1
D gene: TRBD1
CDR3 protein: CASTSTGQRNTEAFF
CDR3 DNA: TGCGCCAGCACCTCGACGGGACAGAGGAACACTGAAGCTTTCTTT

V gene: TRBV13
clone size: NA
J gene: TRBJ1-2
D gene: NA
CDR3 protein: CASSSLRFTNYGYTF
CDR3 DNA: TGTGCCAGCAGCTCCTTGAGGTTTACTAACTATGGCTACACCTTC

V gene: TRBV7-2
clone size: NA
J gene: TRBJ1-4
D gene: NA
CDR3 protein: CASSPGPLGEKLFF
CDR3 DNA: TGTGCCAGCAGCCCAGGGCCTCTAGGGGAAAAACTGTTTTTT

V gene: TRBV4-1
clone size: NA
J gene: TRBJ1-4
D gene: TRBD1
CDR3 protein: CASRNDRVATNEKLFF
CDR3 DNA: TGCGCCAGCAGAAATGACAGGGTTGCAACTAATGAAAAACTGTTTTTT

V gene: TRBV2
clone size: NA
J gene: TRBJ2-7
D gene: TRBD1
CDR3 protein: CASSAQGVEQYF
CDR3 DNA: TGTGCCAGCAGCGCACAGGGGGTCGAGCAGTACTTC

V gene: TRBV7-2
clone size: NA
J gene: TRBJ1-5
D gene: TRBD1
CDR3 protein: CASSYDRDQPQHF
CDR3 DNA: TGTGCCAGCAGCTATGACAGGGATCAGCCCCAGCATTTT

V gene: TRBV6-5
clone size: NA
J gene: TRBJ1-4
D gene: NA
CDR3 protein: CASRLKGKGNEKLFF
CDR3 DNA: TGTGCCAGCAGGCTCAAGGGGAAGGGGAATGAAAAACTGTTTTTT

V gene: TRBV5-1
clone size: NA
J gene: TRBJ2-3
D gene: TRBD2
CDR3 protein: CASSSGPAGGPDTQYF
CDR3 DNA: TGCGCCAGCAGCTCGGGCCCGGCGGGGGGGCCAGATACGCAGTATTTT

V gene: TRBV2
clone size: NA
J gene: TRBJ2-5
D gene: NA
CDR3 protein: CASRDGKTQYF
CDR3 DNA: TGTGCCAGCAGAGACGGGAAGACCCAGTACTTC

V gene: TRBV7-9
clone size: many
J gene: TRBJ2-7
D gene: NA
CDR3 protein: CASSLDAGNEQYF
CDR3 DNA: TGTGCCAGCAGCTTAGATGCCGGGAACGAGCAGTACTTC

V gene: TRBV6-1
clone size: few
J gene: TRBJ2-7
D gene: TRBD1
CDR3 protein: CASSRDRGTYEQYF
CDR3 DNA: TGTGCCAGCAGTAGGGACAGGGGGACTTACGAGCAGTACTTC

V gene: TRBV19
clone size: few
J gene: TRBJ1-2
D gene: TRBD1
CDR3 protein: CATEREDRGNYGYTF
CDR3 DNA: TGTGCCACCGAACGTGAGGACAGGGGCAACTATGGCTACACCTTC

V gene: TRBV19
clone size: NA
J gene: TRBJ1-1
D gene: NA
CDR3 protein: CASSSSGAYTEAFF
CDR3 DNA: TGTGCCAGTAGTTCATCCGGAGCCTACACTGAAGCTTTCTTT

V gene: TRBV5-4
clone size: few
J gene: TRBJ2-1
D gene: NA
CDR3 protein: CASSFGGSYNEQFF
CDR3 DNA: TGTGCCAGCAGCTTCGGGGGTTCCTACAATGAGCAGTTCTTC

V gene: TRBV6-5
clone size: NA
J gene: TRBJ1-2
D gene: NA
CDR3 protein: CASSYTPLRANYGYTF
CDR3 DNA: TGTGCCAGCAGTTACACCCCCTTGCGGGCTAACTATGGCTACACCTTC

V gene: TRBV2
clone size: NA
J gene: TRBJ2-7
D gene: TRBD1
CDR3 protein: CASSLDRGVAYEQYF
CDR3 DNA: TGTGCCAGCAGTTTAGACAGGGGGGTCGCCTACGAGCAGTACTTC

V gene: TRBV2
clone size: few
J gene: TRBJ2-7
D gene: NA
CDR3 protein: CASSVSYYEQYF
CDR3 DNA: TGTGCCAGCAGTGTCAGTTACTACGAGCAGTACTTC

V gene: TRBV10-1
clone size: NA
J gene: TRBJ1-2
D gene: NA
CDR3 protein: CATSLGRNYGYTF
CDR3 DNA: TGCGCCACCTCACTAGGCAGGAACTATGGCTACACCTTC

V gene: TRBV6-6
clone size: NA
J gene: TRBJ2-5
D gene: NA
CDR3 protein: CASSLRAGRETQYF
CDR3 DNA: TGTGCCAGCAGTTTGCGGGCGGGTCGGGAGACCCAGTACTTC

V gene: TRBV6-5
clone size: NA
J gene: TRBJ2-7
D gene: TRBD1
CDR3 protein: CASSYTGTGRPYEQYF
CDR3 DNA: TGTGCCAGCAGTTATACCGGGACAGGGCGACCCTACGAGCAGTACTTC

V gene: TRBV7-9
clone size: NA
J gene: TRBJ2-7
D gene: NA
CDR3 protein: CASSTGGVRYF
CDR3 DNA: TGTGCCAGCAGCACAGGCGGAGTCCGGTACTTC

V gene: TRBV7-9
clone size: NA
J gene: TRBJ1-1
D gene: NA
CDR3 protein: CASSREGWGLYTEAFF
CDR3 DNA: TGTGCCAGCAGCCGGGAGGGGTGGGGCCTCTACACTGAAGCTTTCTTT

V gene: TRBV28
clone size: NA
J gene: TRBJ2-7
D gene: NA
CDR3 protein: CASSPYDRDSVYEQYF
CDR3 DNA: TGTGCCAGCAGCCCATATGACCGGGACTCCGTCTACGAGCAGTACTTC

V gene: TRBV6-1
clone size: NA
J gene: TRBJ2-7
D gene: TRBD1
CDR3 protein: CASSEVGLRDRGRQYF
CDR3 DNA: TGTGCCAGCAGTGAAGTGGGGCTCCGGGACAGGGGCAGGCAGTACTTC

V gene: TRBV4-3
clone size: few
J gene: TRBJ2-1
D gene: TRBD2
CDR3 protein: CASSQKLAGGYNEQFF
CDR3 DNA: TGCGCCAGCAGTCAAAAACTAGCGGGGGGGTACAATGAGCAGTTCTTC

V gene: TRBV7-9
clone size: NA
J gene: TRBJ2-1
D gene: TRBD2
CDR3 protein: CASSSTRGTSSLQFF
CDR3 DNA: TGTGCCAGCAGCTCGACCCGCGGGACTAGCTCATTGCAGTTCTTC

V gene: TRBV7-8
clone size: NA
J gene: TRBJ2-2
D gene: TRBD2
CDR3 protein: CASSTRLAGGPGTGELFF
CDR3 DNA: TGTGCCAGCAGCACCCGACTAGCGGGGGGGCCGGGCACCGGGGAGCTGTTTTTT

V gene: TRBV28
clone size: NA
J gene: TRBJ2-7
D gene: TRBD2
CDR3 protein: CASSSGTSIYEQYF
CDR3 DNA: TGTGCCAGCAGTTCCGGGACTAGTATCTACGAGCAGTACTTC

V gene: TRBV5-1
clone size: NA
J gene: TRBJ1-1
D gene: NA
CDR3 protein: CASSLDFMNTEAFF
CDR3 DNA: TGCGCCAGCAGCTTGGACTTCATGAACACTGAAGCTTTCTTT

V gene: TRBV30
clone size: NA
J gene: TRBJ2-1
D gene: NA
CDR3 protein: CAWNAGSSYNEQFF
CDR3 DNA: TGTGCCTGGAATGCCGGGAGCTCCTACAATGAGCAGTTCTTC

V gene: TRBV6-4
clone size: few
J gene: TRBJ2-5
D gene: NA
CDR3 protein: CASSARGMGRPLSSETQYF
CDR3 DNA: TGTGCCAGCAGTGCCCGTGGGATGGGGCGCCCCTTGTCGTCAGAGACCCAGTACTTC

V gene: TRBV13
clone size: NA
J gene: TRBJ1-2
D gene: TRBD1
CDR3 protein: CATQGAASPPFNYGYTF
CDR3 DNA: TGTGCCACCCAGGGGGCCGCTAGTCCCCCTTTTAACTATGGCTACACCTTC

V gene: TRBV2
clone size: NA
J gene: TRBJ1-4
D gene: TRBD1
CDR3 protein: CASSVQGIRDEKLFF
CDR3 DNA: TGTGCCAGCAGTGTACAGGGGATTAGGGATGAAAAACTGTTTTTT

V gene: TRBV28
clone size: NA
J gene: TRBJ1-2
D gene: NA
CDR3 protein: CASSTSDYSIYGYTF
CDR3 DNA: TGTGCCAGCAGTACGTCAGATTACAGCATCTATGGCTACACCTTC

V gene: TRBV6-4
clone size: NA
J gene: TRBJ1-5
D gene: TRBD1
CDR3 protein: CASKGQGLLGQPQHF
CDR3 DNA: TGTGCCAGCAAAGGACAGGGGCTACTTGGTCAGCCCCAGCATTTT

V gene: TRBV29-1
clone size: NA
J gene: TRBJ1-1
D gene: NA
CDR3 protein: CSARESTEAFF
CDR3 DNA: TGCAGCGCAAGGGAGAGCACTGAAGCTTTCTTT

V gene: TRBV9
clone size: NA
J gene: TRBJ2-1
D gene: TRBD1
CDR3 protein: CASSVQGDNEQFF
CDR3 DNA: TGTGCCAGCAGCGTTCAGGGGGACAATGAGCAGTTCTTC

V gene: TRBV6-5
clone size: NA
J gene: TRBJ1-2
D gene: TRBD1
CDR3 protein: CASSPGQGDYGYTF
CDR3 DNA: TGTGCCAGCAGCCCGGGACAGGGCGACTATGGCTACACCTTC

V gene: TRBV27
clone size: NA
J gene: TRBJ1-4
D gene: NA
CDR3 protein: CASRQAVSLELFF
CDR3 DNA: TGTGCCAGCCGACAGGCTGTCTCTTTGGAACTGTTTTTT